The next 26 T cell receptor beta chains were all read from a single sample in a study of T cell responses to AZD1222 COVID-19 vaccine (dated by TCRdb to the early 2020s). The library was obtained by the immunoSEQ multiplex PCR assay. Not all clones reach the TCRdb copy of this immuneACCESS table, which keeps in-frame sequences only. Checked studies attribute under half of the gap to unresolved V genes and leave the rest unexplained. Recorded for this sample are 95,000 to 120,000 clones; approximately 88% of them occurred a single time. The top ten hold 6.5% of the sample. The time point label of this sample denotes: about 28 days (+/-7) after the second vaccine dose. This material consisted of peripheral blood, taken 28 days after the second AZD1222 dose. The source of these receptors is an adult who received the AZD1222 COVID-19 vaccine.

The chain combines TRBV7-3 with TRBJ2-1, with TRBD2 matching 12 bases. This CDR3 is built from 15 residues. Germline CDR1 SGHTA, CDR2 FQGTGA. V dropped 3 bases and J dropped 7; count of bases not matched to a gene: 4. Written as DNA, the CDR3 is TGTGCCAGCAGCTTCGGACTAGCGGGGATGAATGAGCAGTTCTTC. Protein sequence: CASSFGLAGMNEQFF.

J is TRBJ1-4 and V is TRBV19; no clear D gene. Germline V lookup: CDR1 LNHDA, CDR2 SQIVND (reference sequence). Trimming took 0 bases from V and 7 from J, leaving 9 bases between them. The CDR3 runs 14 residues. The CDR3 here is CASSIEGYGEKLFF. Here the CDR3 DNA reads TGTGCCAGTAGTATAGAGGGGTATGGTGAAAAACTGTTTTTT.

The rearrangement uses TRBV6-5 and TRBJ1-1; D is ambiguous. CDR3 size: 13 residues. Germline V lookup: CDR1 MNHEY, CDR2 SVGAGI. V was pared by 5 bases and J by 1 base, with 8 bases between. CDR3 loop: CASSTQKNTEAFF. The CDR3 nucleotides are TGTGCCAGCAGTACACAGAAGAACACTGAAGCTTTCTTT.

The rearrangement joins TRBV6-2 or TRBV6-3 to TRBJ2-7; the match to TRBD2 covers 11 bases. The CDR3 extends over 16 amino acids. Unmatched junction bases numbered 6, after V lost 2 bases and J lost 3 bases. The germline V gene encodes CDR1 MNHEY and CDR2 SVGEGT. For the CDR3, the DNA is TGTGCCAGCAGTTACCGGCTAGCGGGGGGCCACTACGAGCAGTACTTC. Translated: CASSYRLAGGHYEQYF.

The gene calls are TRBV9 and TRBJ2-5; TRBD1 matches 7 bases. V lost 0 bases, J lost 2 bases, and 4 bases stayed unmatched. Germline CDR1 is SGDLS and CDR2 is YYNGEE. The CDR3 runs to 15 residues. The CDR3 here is CASSVAGGRQETQYF. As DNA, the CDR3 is TGTGCCAGCAGCGTAGCAGGGGGACGGCAAGAGACCCAGTACTTC.

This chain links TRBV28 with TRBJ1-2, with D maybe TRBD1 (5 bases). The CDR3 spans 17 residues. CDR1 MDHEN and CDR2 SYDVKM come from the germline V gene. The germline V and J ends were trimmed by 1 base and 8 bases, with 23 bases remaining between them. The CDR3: CASSLYGIAAQGDGYTF. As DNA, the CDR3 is TGTGCCAGCAGTTTATATGGAATTGCGGCTCAGGGTGACGGCTACACCTTC.

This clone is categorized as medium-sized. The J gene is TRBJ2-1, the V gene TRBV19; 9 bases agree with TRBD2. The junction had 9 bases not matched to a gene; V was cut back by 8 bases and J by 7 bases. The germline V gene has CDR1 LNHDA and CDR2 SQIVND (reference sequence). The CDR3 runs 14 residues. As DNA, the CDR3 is TGTGCCAGTTACGGCGGGGGGGCTCTAAATGAGCAGTTCTTC. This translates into CASYGGGALNEQFF. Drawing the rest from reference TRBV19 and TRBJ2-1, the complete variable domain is DGGITQSPKYLFRKEGQNVTLSCEQNLNHDAMYWYRQDPGQGLRLIYYSQIVNDFQKGDIAEGYSVSREKKESFPLTVTSAQKNPTAFYLCASYGGGALNEQFFGPGTRLTVL.

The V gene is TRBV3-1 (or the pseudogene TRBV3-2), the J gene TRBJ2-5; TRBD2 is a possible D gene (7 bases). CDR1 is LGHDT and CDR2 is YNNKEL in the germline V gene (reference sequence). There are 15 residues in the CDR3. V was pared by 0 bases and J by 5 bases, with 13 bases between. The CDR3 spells CASSQDWGGRETQYF. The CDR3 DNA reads TGTGCCAGCAGCCAAGATTGGGGGGGCCGGGAGACCCAGTACTTC.

The CDR3 is CASSWNWNQPQHF. As DNA, the CDR3 is TGTGCCAGCAGTTGGAATTGGAATCAGCCCCAGCATTTT. The V call is TRBV6-5, the J call TRBJ1-5; D is uncertain. Germline V lookup: CDR1 MNHEY, CDR2 SVGAGI. The CDR3 consists of 13 residues. The germline V and J ends were trimmed by 4 bases and 4 bases, with 8 bases remaining between them.

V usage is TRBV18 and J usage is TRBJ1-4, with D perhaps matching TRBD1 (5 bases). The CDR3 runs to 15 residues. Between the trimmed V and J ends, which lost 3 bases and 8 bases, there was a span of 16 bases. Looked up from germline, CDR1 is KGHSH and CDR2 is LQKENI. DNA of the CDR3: TGTGCCAGCTCACCGGCATCACAGGCTAGGGAAAAACTGTTTTTT. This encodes CASSPASQAREKLFF.

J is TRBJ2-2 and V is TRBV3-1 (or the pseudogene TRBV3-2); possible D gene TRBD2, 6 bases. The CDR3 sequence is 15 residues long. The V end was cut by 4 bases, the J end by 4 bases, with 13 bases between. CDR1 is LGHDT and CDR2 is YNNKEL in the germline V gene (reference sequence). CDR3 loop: CASSRGLSSTGELFF. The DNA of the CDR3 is TGTGCCAGCAGCCGCGGACTATCATCCACCGGGGAGCTGTTTTTT.

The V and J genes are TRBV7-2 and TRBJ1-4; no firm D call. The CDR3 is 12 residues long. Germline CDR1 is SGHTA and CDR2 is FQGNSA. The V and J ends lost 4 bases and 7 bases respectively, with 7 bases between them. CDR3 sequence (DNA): TGTGCCAGCAGCTCCTACGCTGAAAAACTGTTTTTT. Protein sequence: CASSSYAEKLFF.

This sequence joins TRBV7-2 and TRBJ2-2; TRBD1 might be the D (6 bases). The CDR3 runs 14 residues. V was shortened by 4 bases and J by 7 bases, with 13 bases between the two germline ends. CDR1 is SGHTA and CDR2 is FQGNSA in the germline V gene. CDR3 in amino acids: CASSYTGSVGELFF. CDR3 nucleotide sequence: TGTGCCAGCAGCTATACAGGGTCGGTCGGGGAGCTGTTTTTT.

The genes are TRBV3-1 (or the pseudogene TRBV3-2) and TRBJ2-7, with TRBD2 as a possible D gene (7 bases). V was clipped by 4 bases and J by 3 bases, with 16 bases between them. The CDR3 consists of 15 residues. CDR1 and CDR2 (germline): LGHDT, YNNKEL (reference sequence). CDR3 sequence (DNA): TGTGCCAGCAGCCCTCGGGCGGGGGCCGACTACGAGCAGTACTTC. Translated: CASSPRAGADYEQYF.

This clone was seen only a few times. Here the CDR3 DNA reads TGTGCCAGCAGCGGACCGCGACAGGGAAATCAGCCCCAGCATTTT. This sequence encodes CASSGPRQGNQPQHF. The chain employs TRBV5-8 and TRBJ1-5; 7 bases are a match to TRBD1. V shed 4 bases, J shed 4 bases, and the junction held 8 bases outside the gene matches. In germline, CDR1 is SGHTS, CDR2 YDEGEE. The CDR3 loop spans 15 amino acids.

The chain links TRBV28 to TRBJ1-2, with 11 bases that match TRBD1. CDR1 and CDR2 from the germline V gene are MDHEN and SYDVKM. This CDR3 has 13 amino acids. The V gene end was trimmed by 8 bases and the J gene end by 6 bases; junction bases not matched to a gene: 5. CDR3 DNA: TGTGCCAGCGGACCGGGACAGGGGGATGGCTACACCTTC. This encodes CASGPGQGDGYTF.

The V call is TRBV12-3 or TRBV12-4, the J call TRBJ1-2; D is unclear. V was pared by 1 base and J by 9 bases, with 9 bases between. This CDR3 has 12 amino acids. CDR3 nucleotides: TGTGCCAGCAGTTTAGGAGACATGCGCTACACCTTC. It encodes CASSLGDMRYTF.

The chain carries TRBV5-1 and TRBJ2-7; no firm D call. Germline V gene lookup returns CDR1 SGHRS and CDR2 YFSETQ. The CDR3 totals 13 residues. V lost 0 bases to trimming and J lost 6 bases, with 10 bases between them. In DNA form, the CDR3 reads TGCGCCAGCAGCTTGGACAGTTTATCCGAGCAGTACTTC. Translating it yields CASSLDSLSEQYF.

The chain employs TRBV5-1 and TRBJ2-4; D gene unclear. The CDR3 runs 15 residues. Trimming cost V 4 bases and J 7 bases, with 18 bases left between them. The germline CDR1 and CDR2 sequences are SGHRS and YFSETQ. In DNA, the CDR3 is TGCGCCAGCAGCCCTAACCCGACACAAGGGAACATTCAGTACTTC. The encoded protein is CASSPNPTQGNIQYF. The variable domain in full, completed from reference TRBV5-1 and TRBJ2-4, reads KAGVTQTPRYLIKTRGQQVTLSCSPISGHRSVSWYQQTPGQGLQFLFEYFSETQRNKGNFPGRFSGRQFSNSRSEMNVSTLELGDSALYLCASSPNPTQGNIQYFGAGTRLSVL.

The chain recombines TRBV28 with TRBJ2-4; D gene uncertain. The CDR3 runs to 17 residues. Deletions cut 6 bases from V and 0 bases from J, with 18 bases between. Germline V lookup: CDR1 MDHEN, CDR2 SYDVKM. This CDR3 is CASSPSFKLLAKNIQYF. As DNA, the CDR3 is TGTGCCAGCAGCCCAAGTTTTAAGCTTCTAGCCAAAAACATTCAGTACTTC.

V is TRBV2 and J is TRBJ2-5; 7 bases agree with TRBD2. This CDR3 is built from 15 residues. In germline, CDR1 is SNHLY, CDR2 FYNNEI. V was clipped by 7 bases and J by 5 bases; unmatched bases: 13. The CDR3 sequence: CASNYRGVGVETQYF. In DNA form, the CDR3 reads TGTGCCAGCAACTATCGGGGGGTCGGAGTCGAGACCCAGTACTTC.

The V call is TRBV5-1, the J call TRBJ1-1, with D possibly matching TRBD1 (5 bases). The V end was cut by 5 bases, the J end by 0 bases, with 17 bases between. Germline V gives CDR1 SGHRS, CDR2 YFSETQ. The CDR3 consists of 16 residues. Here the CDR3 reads CASSLISGRLNTEAFF. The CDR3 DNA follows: TGCGCCAGCAGTCTAATTTCGGGACGATTGAACACTGAAGCTTTCTTT.

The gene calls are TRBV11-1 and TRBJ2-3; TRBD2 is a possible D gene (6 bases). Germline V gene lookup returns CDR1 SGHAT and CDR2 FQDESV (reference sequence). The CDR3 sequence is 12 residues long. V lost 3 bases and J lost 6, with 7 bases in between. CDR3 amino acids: CASSLGGDTQYF. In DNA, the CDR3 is TGTGCCAGCAGCTTGGGAGGCGATACGCAGTATTTT.

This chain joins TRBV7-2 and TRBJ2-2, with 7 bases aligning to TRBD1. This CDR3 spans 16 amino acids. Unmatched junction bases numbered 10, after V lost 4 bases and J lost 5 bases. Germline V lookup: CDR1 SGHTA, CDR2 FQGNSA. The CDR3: CASSSTRQGRTGELFF. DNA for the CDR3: TGTGCCAGCAGCTCCACCCGACAGGGTCGGACCGGGGAGCTGTTTTTT.

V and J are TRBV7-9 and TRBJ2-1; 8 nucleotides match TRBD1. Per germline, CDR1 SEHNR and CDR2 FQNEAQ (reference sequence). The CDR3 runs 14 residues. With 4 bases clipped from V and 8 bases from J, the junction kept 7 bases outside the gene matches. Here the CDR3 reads CASSYRQGIDEQFF. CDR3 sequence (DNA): TGTGCCAGCAGCTACCGACAGGGGATCGATGAGCAGTTCTTC.

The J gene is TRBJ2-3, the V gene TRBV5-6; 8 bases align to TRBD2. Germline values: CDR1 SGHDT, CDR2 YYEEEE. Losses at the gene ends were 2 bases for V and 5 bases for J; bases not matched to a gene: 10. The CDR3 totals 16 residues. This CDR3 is CASSLGGGHLIDTQYF. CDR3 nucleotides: TGTGCCAGCAGCTTAGGCGGGGGGCACCTCATAGATACGCAGTATTTT.